Here is one TCR beta chain with its context. In the PCR, 60 Vbeta and 13 Jbeta primers were used. Some clones are missing from TCRdb's copy, which holds only in-frame ones; the method was immunoSEQ multiplex PCR. Of approximately 100,000 clones in the sample, about 83% were seen once. The data were taken from a study of cytomegalovirus exposure and HLA in healthy donors. Study-level background: A data release that came early held some 79 million unique TCRs from HLA-typed donors.

The sample consisted of PBMCs. This clonotype originated in a female donor in good health and CMV-seronegative.

CDR3 nucleotides: TGTGCCAGCAGCTTAGGTTCGGGTGTAGGGGCCTACGAGCAGTACTTC. This codes for CASSLGSGVGAYEQYF. The chain employs TRBV7-6 and TRBJ2-7, with D possibly being TRBD1 (5 bases). The CDR3 has 16 amino acids. Trimming removed 1 base from V and 2 bases from J, with 15 bases in between. Germline V gene sequence: CDR1 SGHVS, CDR2 FNYEAQ.